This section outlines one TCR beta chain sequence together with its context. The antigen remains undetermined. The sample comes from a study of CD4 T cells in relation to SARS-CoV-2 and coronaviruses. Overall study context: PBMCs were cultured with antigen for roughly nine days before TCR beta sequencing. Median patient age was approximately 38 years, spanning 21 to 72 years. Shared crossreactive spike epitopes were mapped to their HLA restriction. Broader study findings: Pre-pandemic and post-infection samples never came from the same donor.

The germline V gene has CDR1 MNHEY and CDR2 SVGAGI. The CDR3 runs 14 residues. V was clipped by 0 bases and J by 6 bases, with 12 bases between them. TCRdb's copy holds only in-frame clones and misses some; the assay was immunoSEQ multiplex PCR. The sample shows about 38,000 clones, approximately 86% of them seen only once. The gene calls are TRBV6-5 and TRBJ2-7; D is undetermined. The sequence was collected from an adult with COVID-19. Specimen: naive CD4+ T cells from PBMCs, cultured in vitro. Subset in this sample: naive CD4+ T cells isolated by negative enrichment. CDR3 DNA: TGTGCCAGCAGTTACTCGGCTAGGTTAGGCGAGCAGTACTTC. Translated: CASSYSARLGEQYF.